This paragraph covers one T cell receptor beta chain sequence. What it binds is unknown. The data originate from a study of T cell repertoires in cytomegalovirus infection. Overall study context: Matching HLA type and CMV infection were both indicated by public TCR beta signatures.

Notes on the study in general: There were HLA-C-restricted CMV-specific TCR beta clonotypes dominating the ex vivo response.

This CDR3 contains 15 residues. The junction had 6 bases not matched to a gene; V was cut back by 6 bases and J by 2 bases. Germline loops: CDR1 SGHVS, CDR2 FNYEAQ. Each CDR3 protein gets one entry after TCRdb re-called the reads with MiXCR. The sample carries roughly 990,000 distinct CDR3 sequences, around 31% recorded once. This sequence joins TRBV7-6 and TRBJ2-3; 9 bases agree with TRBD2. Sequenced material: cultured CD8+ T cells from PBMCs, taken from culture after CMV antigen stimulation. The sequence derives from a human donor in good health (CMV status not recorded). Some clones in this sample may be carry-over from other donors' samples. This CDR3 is CASSRASGDTDTQYF. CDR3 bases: TGTGCCAGCAGTAGAGCTAGCGGGGACACAGATACGCAGTATTTT. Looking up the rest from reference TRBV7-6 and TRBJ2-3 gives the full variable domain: GAGVSQSPRYKVTKRGQDVALRCDPISGHVSLYWYRQALGQGPEFLTYFNYEAQQDKSGLPNDRFSAERPEGSISTLTIQRTEQRDSAMYRCASSRASGDTDTQYFGPGTRLTVL.